The rows below give T cell receptor beta chains drawn from one sample of a study of cytomegalovirus exposure and HLA in healthy donors. Assay: immunoSEQ multiplex PCR; the TCRdb copy retains only in-frame clones and omits some. The sample has about 120,000 clones, roughly 89% seen once; the top ten hold 1.5% to 2.5%. The specimen sequenced was PBMCs. Source of these receptors: a woman aged 18-29 years in good health and CMV-seronegative. Both conserved end residues are part of each CDR3. Fields, in order: V gene, clone size, D gene, J gene, CDR3 protein, CDR3 DNA. A D gene is named only where the DNA matches it firmly. Size is stated for part of the rows, as once, few or many counts, or as a class when the clone is expanded.

TRBV2	-	-	TRBJ1-5	CASLPRGDNQPQHF	TGTGCCAGCCTCCCCCGGGGGGACAATCAGCCCCAGCATTTT
TRBV11-3	-	TRBD2	TRBJ2-5	CASSLALAGGETQYF	TGTGCCAGCAGCTTAGCCTTAGCGGGAGGTGAGACCCAGTACTTC
TRBV29-1	-	TRBD1	TRBJ1-2	CSVVGTGGAYGYTF	TGCAGCGTCGTAGGGACAGGGGGCGCCTATGGCTACACCTTC
TRBV6-4	-	TRBD2	TRBJ2-3	CASSDTSGLTDTQYF	TGTGCCAGCAGTGACACTAGCGGACTCACAGATACGCAGTATTTT
TRBV2	few	-	TRBJ2-7	CASTQGTGPSYEQYF	TGTGCCAGCACCCAAGGTACAGGACCATCCTACGAGCAGTACTTC
TRBV6-1	few	-	TRBJ2-2	CASTALQGGELFF	TGTGCCAGCACGGCCCTCCAGGGCGGGGAGCTGTTTTTT
TRBV4-1	-	-	TRBJ1-1	CASSFRAYTEAFF	TGCGCCAGTTCGTTCAGGGCGTACACTGAAGCTTTCTTT
TRBV14	-	TRBD2	TRBJ2-7	CASSQGSGRKTYEQYF	TGTGCCAGCAGCCAAGGAAGCGGGAGGAAAACCTACGAGCAGTACTTC
TRBV5-1	-	-	TRBJ2-7	CASSPTGSEQYF	TGCGCCAGCAGCCCTACAGGTTCCGAGCAGTACTTC
TRBV19	-	-	TRBJ1-1	CASSVNQGTEAFF	TGTGCCAGTAGTGTGAATCAGGGCACTGAAGCTTTCTTT
TRBV7-9	-	-	TRBJ2-7	CASSLTSREQYF	TGTGCCAGCAGCTTAACATCGAGGGAGCAGTACTTC
TRBV29-1	-	TRBD1	TRBJ2-3	CSVHGTETSTDTQYF	TGCAGCGTACACGGGACAGAAACCAGCACAGATACGCAGTATTTT
TRBV23-1	once	-	TRBJ2-5	CASSQRTQQETQYF	TGCGCCAGCAGTCAACGGACACAGCAAGAGACCCAGTACTTC
TRBV27	-	TRBD2	TRBJ2-5	CASSPLAGGGETQYF	TGTGCCAGCAGCCCCCTGGCGGGGGGTGGAGAGACCCAGTACTTC
TRBV7-9	-	-	TRBJ2-7	CASRTAYEQYF	TGTGCCAGCAGAACAGCCTACGAGCAGTACTTC
TRBV6-7	-	TRBD2	TRBJ2-1	CASTLAVYNEQFF	TGTGCCAGCACCCTAGCGGTATACAATGAGCAGTTCTTC
TRBV4-1	-	TRBD2	TRBJ2-1	CASSRSPGTSFSYNEQFF	TGCGCCAGCAGCCGGAGTCCCGGGACTAGCTTCTCCTACAATGAGCAGTTCTTC
TRBV6-5	-	-	TRBJ1-4	CASSPTGLNEKLFF	TGTGCCAGCAGTCCGACAGGCCTTAATGAAAAACTGTTTTTT
TRBV6-5	-	TRBD2	TRBJ2-7	CASSYTTSGVYYEQYF	TGTGCCAGCAGTTATACCACTAGCGGGGTGTACTACGAGCAGTACTTC
TRBV19	-	-	TRBJ2-1	CASTPGTGNEQFF	TGTGCCAGTACCCCGGGTACCGGCAATGAGCAGTTCTTC
TRBV25-1	-	-	TRBJ2-2	CASRRGVEGVYTGELFF	TGTGCCAGCAGGCGTGGTGTTGAGGGGGTCTACACCGGGGAGCTGTTTTTT
TRBV2	-	TRBD1	TRBJ1-4	CASRDRVGVEKLFF	TGTGCCAGCAGGGACAGGGTAGGAGTTGAAAAACTGTTTTTT
TRBV11-2	-	TRBD1	TRBJ2-3	CASSWGQGGTDTQYF	TGTGCCAGCAGCTGGGGACAGGGCGGTACAGATACGCAGTATTTT
TRBV28	-	-	TRBJ1-1	CASRDSDRAEAFF	TGTGCCAGCAGGGACTCAGACCGGGCTGAAGCTTTCTTT
TRBV2	-	-	TRBJ1-4	CASTIPDRDINEKLFF	TGTGCCAGCACCATTCCCGACCGGGACATTAATGAAAAACTGTTTTTT
TRBV12-5	-	TRBD2	TRBJ2-1	CASGYSGVGPNEQFF	TGTGCTAGTGGCTATAGCGGGGTGGGCCCCAATGAGCAGTTCTTC
TRBV9	-	-	TRBJ2-3	CASSPGGARPDTQYF	TGTGCCAGCAGCCCAGGTGGGGCGCGCCCAGATACGCAGTATTTT
TRBV19	-	-	TRBJ1-1	CASTLQADTEAFF	TGTGCCAGTACACTACAGGCGGACACTGAAGCTTTCTTT
TRBV7-3	once	TRBD2	TRBJ2-1	CASSLLAGGNEQFF	TGTGCCAGCAGCTTACTAGCGGGAGGAAATGAGCAGTTCTTC